The present T cell receptor (beta chain) was sequenced within a study of a mutant IDH1 vaccine in newly diagnosed glioma. Study details: V12 corresponded to week 35 and V13 to week 47. General study results and limits: Among top peripheral T cell clonotypes, changes seemed unrelated to pseudoprogression.

Per the germline V gene, CDR1 is SGHVS and CDR2 is FQNEAQ. The junction had 1 base not matched to a gene; V was cut back by 3 bases and J by 2 bases. The CDR3 contains 13 residues. This sample's time point: week 35, safety follow-up. Doses comprised 300 ug of mutant IDH1 20-mer peptide each, plus topical imiquimod. New WHO grade 3 or 4 astrocytomas that were IDH1-mutant and ATRX-lost occurred in the donors. On this clone: No antigen is known for it.

Libraries were prepared by immunoSEQ multiplex PCR; TCRdb keeps only in-frame clonotypes and omits some of them. Here the sample spans about 58,000 clones, about four fifths being singletons. Here the sequenced sample was PBMCs, taken from a glioma patient whose treatment included an IDH1 peptide vaccine. This clonotype was sampled from a man between 40 and 49 years old with glioma. The V gene is TRBV7-8, the J gene TRBJ2-7; 7 nucleotides line up with TRBD2. CDR3 sequence reads: CASSLGGPYEQYF. The CDR3 nucleotides read TGTGCCAGCAGCTTGGGAGGGCCCTACGAGCAGTACTTC.